The 24 T cell receptor beta chains listed next were all sequenced from one sample in a study of cytomegalovirus exposure and HLA in healthy donors. Vbeta (60) and Jbeta (13) primers were used in the PCR. Only in-frame clones appear in the TCRdb table, and some are missing; sequencing was by immunoSEQ multiplex PCR. The data show 55,000 to 80,000 clones, with about 79% seen just once and approximately 7.8% held by the top ten. Material: PBMCs. Every receptor here comes from a man in his sixties in good health and CMV-seropositive.

The chain joins TRBV7-2 to TRBJ2-3, with unresolved D. The CDR3 spans 15 residues. V lost 3 bases and J lost 0, with 10 bases in between. CDR1 SGHTA and CDR2 FQGNSA come from the germline V gene. CDR3 coding DNA: TGTGCCAGCAGCTTTGGCCTCCCCAGCACAGATACGCAGTATTTT. Protein: CASSFGLPSTDTQYF.

CDR3 sequence (DNA): TGTGCCAGCAGCCCCCCGCCAGGTTGGTTCTTC. Protein product: CASSPPPGWFF. The chain is built from TRBV6-1 and TRBJ2-1; no definite D call. V was shortened by 6 bases and J by 15 bases, with 15 bases between the two germline ends. This CDR3 has 11 residues. CDR1 and CDR2 from the germline V gene are MNHNS and SASEGT.

The rearrangement uses TRBV7-9 and TRBJ1-1, with 9 bases matching TRBD1. The CDR3 consists of 15 residues. CDR1 and CDR2 from the germline V gene are SEHNR and FQNEAQ (reference sequence). After removal of 5 bases from V and 5 bases from J, the junction contained 9 bases not matched to a gene. This chain's CDR3 is CASSPIRQGVTEAFF. The CDR3 nucleotides read TGTGCCAGCAGCCCTATAAGACAGGGGGTTACTGAAGCTTTCTTT.

This clone has just a few counts. The chain joins TRBV4-1 to TRBJ2-1; 11 nucleotides match TRBD2. Trimming took 1 base from V and 9 from J; bases not matched to a gene: 11. Germline assignment: CDR1 MGHRA and CDR2 YSYEKL. This CDR3 spans 17 amino acids. The CDR3 spells CASSQVDMGLAAPEQFF. Here the CDR3 DNA reads TGCGCCAGCAGCCAAGTAGATATGGGACTAGCGGCCCCTGAGCAGTTCTTC.

CDR3 residues: CASTVGQGFSEQFF. DNA for the CDR3: TGTGCCAGCACAGTCGGACAGGGATTCAGTGAGCAGTTCTTC. The chain is built from TRBV2 and TRBJ2-1, with 8 bases lining up with TRBD1. Trimming took 7 bases from V and 9 from J; bases not matched to a gene: 11. The V gene's germline CDR1 is SNHLY and CDR2 FYNNEI. This CDR3 is built from 14 residues.

The rearrangement uses TRBV27 and TRBJ2-1; 7 nucleotides align to TRBD2. This CDR3 spans 15 amino acids. Unmatched junction bases numbered 2, after V lost 3 bases and J lost 0 bases. Germline CDR1 reads MNHEY; CDR2 reads SMNVEV (reference sequence). CDR3 DNA sequence: TGTGCCAGCAGTTTCGGCGGGAGCTCCTACAATGAGCAGTTCTTC. Its protein is CASSFGGSSYNEQFF.

This rearrangement joins TRBV19 to TRBJ2-2, with 7 positions matching TRBD2. Germline CDR1 is LNHDA and CDR2 is SQIVND (reference sequence). The CDR3 is 15 residues long. V dropped 1 base and J dropped 5; count of bases not matched to a gene: 4. This CDR3 is CASSIAGGRTGELFF. Written as DNA, the CDR3 is TGTGCCAGTAGTATAGCGGGGGGTCGGACCGGGGAGCTGTTTTTT.

This chain connects TRBV6-1 to TRBJ1-3; perhaps TRBD1 as D (6 bases). Germline CDR1 MNHNS, CDR2 SASEGT. Trimming cost V 11 bases and J 0 bases, with 17 bases left between them. The CDR3 covers 15 residues. CDR3 loop: CAVKGGLSSGNTIYF. The CDR3, as DNA: TGTGCCGTCAAGGGGGGGCTAAGCTCTGGAAACACCATATATTTT.

This clone was detected a few times. The gene calls are TRBV5-1 and TRBJ2-1; D might be TRBD1 (6 bases). Trimming cost V 2 bases and J 8 bases, with 14 bases left between them. The CDR3 covers 14 residues. CDR1 is SGHRS and CDR2 is YFSETQ in the germline V gene. Here the CDR3 DNA reads TGCGCCAGCAGCTTACTACAGGGTTCGGATGAGCAGTTCTTC. Amino acids: CASSLLQGSDEQFF.

This clone was observed a handful of times. The CDR3 coding sequence is TGTGCCAGCAGCGGACTAGCGGGAAACTACGAGCAGTACTTC. This encodes CASSGLAGNYEQYF. The gene calls are TRBV2 and TRBJ2-7, with TRBD2 matching over 12 bases. There are 14 residues in the CDR3. Per the germline V gene, CDR1 is SNHLY and CDR2 is FYNNEI. V shed 6 bases, J shed 3 bases, and the junction held 3 bases outside the gene matches.

The genes are TRBV5-1 and TRBJ2-1; tentative D call: TRBD1 (6 bases). Trimming removed 0 bases at V and 7 bases at J, with 14 bases between. CDR1 and CDR2 (germline): SGHRS, YFSETQ. There are 15 residues in the CDR3. The CDR3 bases are TGCGCCAGCAGCTTGGGGACAGATTCCTTTAATGAGCAGTTCTTC. Its protein is CASSLGTDSFNEQFF.

The genes are TRBV7-8 and TRBJ2-7; no clear D gene. Germline CDR1 and CDR2: SGHVS and FQNEAQ. V gave up 5 bases and J gave up 1 base, with 9 bases separating them. The CDR3 covers 13 residues. The CDR3 bases are TGTGCCAGCAGCCCCACGGGTTCCTACGAGCAGTACTTC. Amino acid sequence: CASSPTGSYEQYF.

This clone was picked up a small number of times. The chain recombines TRBV5-4 with TRBJ2-5, with 7 bases lining up with TRBD2. Unmatched junction bases numbered 5, after V lost 4 bases and J lost 5 bases. Germline V lookup: CDR1 SGHNT, CDR2 YYREEE (reference sequence). CDR3 length equals 13 residues. As DNA, the CDR3 is TGTGCCAGCAGCGAGCGGGGATGGGAGACCCAGTACTTC. Translating gives CASSERGWETQYF.

The rearrangement links TRBV4-1 to TRBJ2-1; 8 nucleotides align to TRBD2. J gave up 9 bases and V 4 bases, and 11 bases lay outside the gene matches. The CDR3 is 15 residues long. CDR1 and CDR2 (germline): MGHRA, YSYEKL. CDR3 loop: CASSPELAAGLEQFF. Written as DNA, the CDR3 is TGCGCCAGCAGCCCAGAACTAGCGGCCGGACTTGAGCAGTTCTTC.

The genes are TRBV11-3 and TRBJ2-7, with D maybe TRBD1 (6 bases). Germline V gene data show CDR1 as SGHNT and CDR2 as YENEEA. V lost 0 bases, J lost 0 bases, and 6 bases lay in between. There are 14 residues in the CDR3. CDR3 in DNA: TGTGCCAGCAGCTTAGAGGGGGCCTCCTACGAGCAGTACTTC. Residues: CASSLEGASYEQYF.

This chain links TRBV29-1 with TRBJ2-6; no reliable D call. This CDR3 has 13 residues. CDR1 is SQVTM and CDR2 is ANQGSEA in the germline V gene. Trimming removed 6 bases at V and 0 bases at J, with 6 bases between. The CDR3 spells CSVRPSGANVLTF. In DNA, the CDR3 is TGCAGCGTGAGGCCCTCTGGGGCCAACGTCCTGACTTTC.

This clone was counted a few times. The chain has TRBV7-8 and TRBJ1-3; a weak D match, TRBD1 (5 bases). In germline, CDR1 is SGHVS, CDR2 FQNEAQ. The CDR3 loop spans 16 amino acids. Trimming pared 5 bases from V and 0 bases from J, leaving 14 bases between. This CDR3 is CASSRDSGPSGNTIYF. The CDR3 coding sequence is TGTGCCAGCAGCCGAGATTCAGGGCCCTCTGGAAACACCATATATTTT.

The CDR3 protein is CASSLGAGAWNEQFF. The CDR3 DNA is TGTGCCAGCAGCTTGGGAGCGGGAGCGTGGAATGAGCAGTTCTTC. V usage is TRBV5-8 and J usage is TRBJ2-1; 8 bases fit TRBD2. This CDR3 spans 15 amino acids. The germline V gene has CDR1 SGHTS and CDR2 YDEGEE. Unmatched junction bases numbered 6, after V lost 0 bases and J lost 7 bases.

This rearrangement joins TRBV27 to TRBJ2-3; D is perhaps TRBD2 (5 bases). CDR1 MNHEY and CDR2 SMNVEV come from the germline V gene (reference sequence). The CDR3 extends over 14 amino acids. The germline V and J ends were trimmed by 4 bases and 2 bases, with 10 bases remaining between them. The CDR3 loop reads CASSSGFTTDTQYF. The CDR3 DNA reads as TGTGCCAGCAGTTCGGGATTTACCACAGATACGCAGTATTTT.

The chain employs TRBV25-1 and TRBJ2-7, with 8 nucleotides matching TRBD2. Germline V gene sequence: CDR1 MGHDK, CDR2 SYGVNS. The CDR3 contains 14 residues. The ends lost 4 bases at V and 3 bases at J; junction bases unmatched: 5. CDR3 protein: CASSALTSDYEQYF. The CDR3 coding sequence is TGTGCCAGCAGTGCTCTGACTAGCGACTACGAGCAGTACTTC.

V is TRBV27 and J is TRBJ1-2, with D tentatively TRBD1 (6 bases). The CDR3 contains 16 residues. Germline loops: CDR1 MNHEY, CDR2 SMNVEV (reference sequence). Trimming took 3 bases from V and 4 from J, leaving 18 bases between them. The CDR3 DNA sequence: TGTGCCAGCAGTTTGTCCCGGCAAACAGGGACCTATGGCTACACCTTC. This gives the protein CASSLSRQTGTYGYTF.

This clone has more than one count but fewer than ten. The chain employs TRBV11-3 and TRBJ2-1, with 8 bases fitting TRBD1. The junction had 3 bases not matched to a gene; V was cut back by 5 bases and J by 9 bases. The CDR3 consists of 12 residues. Per the germline V gene, CDR1 is SGHNT and CDR2 is YENEEA. The CDR3 region has the DNA TGTGCCAGCAGCCTCACAGGGGGTGAGCAGTTCTTC. Residues: CASSLTGGEQFF.

The rearrangement uses TRBV11-2 and TRBJ2-5, with D unclear. V was trimmed by 4 bases and J by 2 bases, leaving 14 bases between them. The CDR3 is 15 residues long. Germline lookup yields CDR1 SGHAT and CDR2 FQNNGV. The CDR3 region is CASSSSGWRQETQYF. The CDR3 region has the DNA TGTGCCAGCAGCTCCAGTGGGTGGCGGCAAGAGACCCAGTACTTC.

On this clone itself: One end of the junction varies from germline; a read error may be responsible. This chain's CDR3 is CASSPNPDRETQYF. The CDR3 DNA sequence: TGTGCCAGCAGCCCTAACCCGGACAGGGAGACGCAGTACTTC. The chain is built from TRBV9 and TRBJ2-5; 8 nucleotides agree with TRBD1. Germline V gene lookup returns CDR1 SGDLS and CDR2 YYNGEE. CDR3 length equals 14 residues.